This TCR beta chain was retrieved from a study of blood T cell repertoires in COVID-19. Study overall: Italy, Spain and the United States were the sources of the convalescent and acute COVID-19 samples. Sources were T cells, B-cell-depleted T cells, or PBMCs; the material itself was cDNA or gDNA.

J lost 2 bases, V lost 3 bases, and 6 bases had no gene match. The CDR3 covers 15 residues. Germline CDR1 DFQATT, CDR2 SNEGSKA (reference sequence). As originally analysed: Scientists estimated how many nucleated cells there were by amplifying reference gene primers. The protocol was immunoSEQ multiplex PCR, while the TCRdb copy is restricted to in-frame clones and leaves out a portion. V, J and clone size derive from that table, while D and trimming were established from the DNA sequence. This repertoire shows roughly 6,800 clones, around 86% found once; its top ten account for 10%. What was sequenced was peripheral blood. This clonotype originated in a human donor with active COVID-19. The donor label of this sample is uncertain. The genes are TRBV20-1 and TRBJ2-3; 9 nucleotides agree with TRBD2. CDR3 sequence (DNA): TGCAGTGCTAGTCGGCTAGCGGGAATCACAGATACGCAGTATTTT. Translation gives CSASRLAGITDTQYF.